These 2 T cell receptor beta chains were all obtained from the same sample, sequenced in a study of T cells in narcolepsy. The data were produced by immunoSEQ multiplex PCR, yet TCRdb's version contains in-frame clones alone and is incomplete. The sample lists roughly 20,000 clones, 75% to 90% occurring once. The specimen sequenced was memory (CD45RA-) CD4+ T cells from blood. The receptors were sampled from a human donor in good health.

The chain has TRBV30 and TRBJ1-4; perhaps TRBD1 as D (6 bases). V lost 2 bases to trimming and J lost 7 bases, with 17 bases between them. This CDR3 spans 15 amino acids. Germline loops: CDR1 GTSNPN, CDR2 SVGIG (reference sequence). CDR3 sequence: CAWSISGGGGEKLFF. The DNA for the CDR3 is TGTGCCTGGAGTATATCGGGCGGGGGCGGTGAAAAACTGTTTTTT.

The CDR3 is CASSLRGLAGVTDTQYF. The CDR3 DNA follows: TGTGCCAGCAGCTTAAGGGGACTAGCGGGAGTGACAGATACGCAGTATTTT. The chain joins TRBV11-2 to TRBJ2-3; the match to TRBD2 covers 14 bases. The V segment lost 2 bases and the J segment 3 bases; nucleotides outside the gene matches: 4. The germline CDR1 and CDR2 sequences are SGHAT and FQNNGV. The CDR3 sequence is 17 residues long.